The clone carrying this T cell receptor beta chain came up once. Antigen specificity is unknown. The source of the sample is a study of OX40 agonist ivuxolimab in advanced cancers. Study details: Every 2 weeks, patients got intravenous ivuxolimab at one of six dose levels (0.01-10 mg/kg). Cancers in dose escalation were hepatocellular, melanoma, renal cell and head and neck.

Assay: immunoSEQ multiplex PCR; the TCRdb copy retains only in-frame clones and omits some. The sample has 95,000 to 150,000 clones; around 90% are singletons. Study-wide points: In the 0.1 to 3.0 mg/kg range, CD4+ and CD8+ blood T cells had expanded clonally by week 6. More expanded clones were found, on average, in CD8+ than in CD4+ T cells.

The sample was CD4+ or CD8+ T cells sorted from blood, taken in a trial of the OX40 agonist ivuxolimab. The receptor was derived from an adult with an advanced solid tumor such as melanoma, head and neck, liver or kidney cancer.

The CDR3, as DNA: TGTGCCAGCAGCAAAATGGACAGGCCCGCGAGCAATGCTATGGTCACTGAAGCTTTCTTT. It is translated as CASSKMDRPASNAMVTEAFF. This chain connects TRBV21-1 to TRBJ1-1; the table's D gene call, TRBD1, was not cross checked with the DNA. TRBV21-1 is a pseudogene segment. The CDR3 is 20 amino acids.